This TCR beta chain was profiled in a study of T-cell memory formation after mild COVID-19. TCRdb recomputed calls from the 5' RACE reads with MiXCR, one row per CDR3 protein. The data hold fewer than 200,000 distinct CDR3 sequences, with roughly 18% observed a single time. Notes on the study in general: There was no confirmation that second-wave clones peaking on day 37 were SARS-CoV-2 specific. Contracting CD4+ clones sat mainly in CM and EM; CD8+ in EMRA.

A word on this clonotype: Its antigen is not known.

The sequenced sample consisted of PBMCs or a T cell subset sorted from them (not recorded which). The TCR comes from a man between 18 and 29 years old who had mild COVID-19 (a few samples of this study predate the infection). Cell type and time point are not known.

This chain's CDR3 is CASSLPRGITDTQYF. CDR3 DNA: TGTGCCAGCAGCTTACCGCGGGGAATCACAGATACGCAGTATTTT. This chain joins TRBV7-2 and TRBJ2-3, with a possible D match to TRBD2 (6 bases). The germline gives CDR1 SGHTA, CDR2 FQGNSA. The V end lost 2 bases, the J end lost 2 bases, and 11 bases lay between the germline ends. CDR3 size: 15 residues.